What follows is one T cell receptor (beta chain) and its context. The authors' processing: Scientists estimated how many nucleated cells there were by amplifying reference gene primers. Assay used: immunoSEQ multiplex PCR; TCRdb lists only in-frame clones, some missing. That table gives V, J and clone size, and the DNA gave D and trimming. In the table there are 120,000 or so clones, around nine tenths of which are singletons. The sample is drawn from a study of blood T cell repertoires in COVID-19. Overall study context: Sites across the United States, Italy and Spain contributed samples from acute and convalescent COVID-19. Nucleic acid was either cDNA or gDNA, and it came from T cells, B-cell-depleted T cells, or PBMCs.

The sample taken for sequencing was peripheral blood. The TCR originated in a woman aged 80 or older with acute or convalescent COVID-19.

The CDR3 bases are TGTGCCAGCAGACGGACAGGGGGCGCGGAGGGCTACACCTTC. This gives the protein CASRRTGGAEGYTF. The chain joins TRBV13 to TRBJ1-2; 11 bases map to TRBD1. Germline lookup yields CDR1 PRHDT and CDR2 FYEKMQ (reference sequence). The CDR3 is 14 amino acids. The ends lost 6 bases at V and 8 bases at J; junction bases unmatched: 8.